This T cell receptor beta chain was sequenced in a study of T cell repertoires in cytomegalovirus infection. Study-level information: Indications came from public TCR beta signatures; they pointed to CMV infection and to a matching HLA type. Notes on the study in general: It was HLA-C-restricted CMV-specific TCR beta clonotypes that dominated the response ex vivo.

The CDR3 is 14 amino acids. Germline lookup yields CDR1 LGHNT and CDR2 FRNRAP. Deletions cut 0 bases from V and 0 bases from J, with 5 bases between. On this clonotype itself: What it recognizes is unknown.

One entry per CDR3 protein, called by TCRdb with MiXCR from the reads. The profile covers approximately 990,000 distinct CDR3 sequences, with around 31% appearing a single time and more than 13% taken by the ten largest. The J gene is TRBJ1-2, the V gene TRBV12-5; D unclear. The receptor was isolated from a human donor in good health (CMV status not recorded). Some clones in this sample may be carry-over from other donors' samples. Sequences were derived from cultured CD8+ T cells from PBMCs, sampled from culture after CMV antigen stimulation. The CDR3 DNA follows: TGTGCTAGTGGTTTGGTCCGGACTAACTATGGCTACACCTTC. As protein: CASGLVRTNYGYTF.